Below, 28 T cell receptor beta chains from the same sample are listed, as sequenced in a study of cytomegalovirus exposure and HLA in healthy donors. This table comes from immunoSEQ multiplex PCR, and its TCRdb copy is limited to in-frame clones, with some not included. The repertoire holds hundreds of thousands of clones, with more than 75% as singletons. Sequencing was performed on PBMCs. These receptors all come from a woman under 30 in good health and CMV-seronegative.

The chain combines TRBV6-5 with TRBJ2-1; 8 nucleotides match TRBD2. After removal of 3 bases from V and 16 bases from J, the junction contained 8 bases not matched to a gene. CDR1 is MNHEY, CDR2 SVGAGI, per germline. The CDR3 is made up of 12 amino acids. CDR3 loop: CASSYFGREEFF. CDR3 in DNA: TGTGCCAGCAGTTATTTCGGGCGGGAGGAATTCTTC.

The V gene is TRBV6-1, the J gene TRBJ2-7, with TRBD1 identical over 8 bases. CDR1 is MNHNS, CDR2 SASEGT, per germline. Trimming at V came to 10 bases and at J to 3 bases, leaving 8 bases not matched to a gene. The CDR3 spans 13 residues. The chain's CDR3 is CATSDRVFYEQYF. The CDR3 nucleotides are TGTGCCACCTCGGACAGGGTCTTCTACGAGCAGTACTTC.

This CDR3 is CASSALYEQYF. The CDR3 nucleotides are TGTGCCAGCAGTGCCCTTTACGAGCAGTACTTC. This chain links TRBV2 with TRBJ2-7; D is undetermined. In germline, CDR1 is SNHLY, CDR2 FYNNEI. This CDR3 is 11 amino acids long. Between the trimmed V and J ends, which lost 4 bases and 4 bases, there was a span of 5 bases. The full variable domain, rest sourced from reference TRBV2 and TRBJ2-7, is EPEVTQTPSHQVTQMGQEVILRCVPISNHLYFYWYRQILGQKVEFLVSFYNNEISEKSEIFDDQFSVERPDGSNFTLKIRSTKLEDSAMYFCASSALYEQYFGPGTRLTVT.

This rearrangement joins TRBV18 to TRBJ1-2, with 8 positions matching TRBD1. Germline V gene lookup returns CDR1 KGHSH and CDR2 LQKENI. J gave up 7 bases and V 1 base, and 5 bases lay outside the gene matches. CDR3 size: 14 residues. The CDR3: CASSPRWTGTGYTF. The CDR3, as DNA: TGTGCCAGCTCACCACGGTGGACAGGGACTGGCTACACCTTC.

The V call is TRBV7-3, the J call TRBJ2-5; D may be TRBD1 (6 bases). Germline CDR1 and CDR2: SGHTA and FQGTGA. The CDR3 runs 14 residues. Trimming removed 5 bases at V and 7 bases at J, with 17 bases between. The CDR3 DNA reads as TGTGCCAGCAGCGCAGGGACAAACCCACGGACCCAGTACTTC. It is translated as CASSAGTNPRTQYF.

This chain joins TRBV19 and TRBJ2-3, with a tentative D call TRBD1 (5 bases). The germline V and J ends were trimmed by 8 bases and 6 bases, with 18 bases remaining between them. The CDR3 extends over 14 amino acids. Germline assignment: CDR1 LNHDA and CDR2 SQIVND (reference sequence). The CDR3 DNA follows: TGTGCCAGTTGGGGCCCTGGGGCAAGGGATACGCAGTATTTT. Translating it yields CASWGPGARDTQYF.

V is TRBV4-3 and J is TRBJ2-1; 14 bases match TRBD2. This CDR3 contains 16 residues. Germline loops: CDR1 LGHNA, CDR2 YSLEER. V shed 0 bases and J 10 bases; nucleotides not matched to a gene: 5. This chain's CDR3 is CASSQETSGRAWEQFF. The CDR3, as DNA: TGCGCCAGCAGCCAAGAGACTAGCGGGAGGGCCTGGGAGCAGTTCTTC.

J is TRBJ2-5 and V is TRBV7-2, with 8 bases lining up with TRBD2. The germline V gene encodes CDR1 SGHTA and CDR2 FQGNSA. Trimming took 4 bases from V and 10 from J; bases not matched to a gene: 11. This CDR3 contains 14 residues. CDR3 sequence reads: CASSSPGRAGGQYF. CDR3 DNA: TGTGCCAGCAGCTCCCCGGGGAGGGCGGGGGGCCAGTACTTC.

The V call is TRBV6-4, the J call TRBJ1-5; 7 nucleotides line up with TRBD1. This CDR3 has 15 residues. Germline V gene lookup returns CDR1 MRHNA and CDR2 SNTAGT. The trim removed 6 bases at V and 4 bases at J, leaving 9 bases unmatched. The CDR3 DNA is TGTGCCAGCAGACTCACAGGGGATCCAAATCAGCCCCAGCATTTT. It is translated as CASRLTGDPNQPQHF.

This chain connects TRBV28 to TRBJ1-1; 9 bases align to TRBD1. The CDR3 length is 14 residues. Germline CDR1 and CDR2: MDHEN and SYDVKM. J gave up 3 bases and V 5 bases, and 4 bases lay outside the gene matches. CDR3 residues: CASSITGGYTEAFF. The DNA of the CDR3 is TGTGCCAGCAGTATAACAGGGGGCTACACTGAAGCTTTCTTT.

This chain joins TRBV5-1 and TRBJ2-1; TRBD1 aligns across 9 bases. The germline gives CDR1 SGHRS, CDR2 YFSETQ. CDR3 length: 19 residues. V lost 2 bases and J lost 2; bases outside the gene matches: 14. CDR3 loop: CASSFRTGVITATYNEQFF. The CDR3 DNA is TGCGCCAGCAGCTTTCGGACAGGGGTCATCACAGCGACCTACAATGAGCAGTTCTTC.

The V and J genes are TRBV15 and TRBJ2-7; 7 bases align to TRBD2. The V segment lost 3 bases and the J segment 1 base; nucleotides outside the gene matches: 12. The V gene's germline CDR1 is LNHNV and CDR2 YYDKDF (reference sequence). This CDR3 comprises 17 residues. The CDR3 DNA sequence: TGTGCCACCAGCAGGGCTACTCCGGGACTACTATCCTACGAGCAGTACTTC. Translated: CATSRATPGLLSYEQYF.

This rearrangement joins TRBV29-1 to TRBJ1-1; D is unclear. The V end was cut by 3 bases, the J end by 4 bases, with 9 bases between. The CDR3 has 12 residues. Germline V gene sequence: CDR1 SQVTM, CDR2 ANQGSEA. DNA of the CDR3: TGCAGCGTTGACGTTGGAGGCACTGAAGCTTTCTTT. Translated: CSVDVGGTEAFF.

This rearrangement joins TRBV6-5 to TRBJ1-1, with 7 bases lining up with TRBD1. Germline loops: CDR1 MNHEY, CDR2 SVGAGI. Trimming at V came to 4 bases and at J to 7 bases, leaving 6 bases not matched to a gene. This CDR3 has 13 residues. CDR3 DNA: TGTGCCAGCAGTTTCGACAGGGATATTGAAGCTTTCTTT. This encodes CASSFDRDIEAFF.

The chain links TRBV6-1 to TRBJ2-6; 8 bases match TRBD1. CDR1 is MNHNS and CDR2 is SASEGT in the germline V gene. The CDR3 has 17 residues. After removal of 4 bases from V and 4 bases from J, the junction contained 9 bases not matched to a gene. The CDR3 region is CASSARDRLSGANVLTF. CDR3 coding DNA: TGTGCCAGCAGTGCCCGGGACAGGCTTTCCGGGGCCAACGTCCTGACTTTC.

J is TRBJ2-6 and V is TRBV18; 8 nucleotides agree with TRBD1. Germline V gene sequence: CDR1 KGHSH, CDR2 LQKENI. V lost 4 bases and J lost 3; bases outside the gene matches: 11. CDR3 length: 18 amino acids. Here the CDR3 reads CASSRSTDRVDGANVLTF. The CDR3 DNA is TGTGCCAGCTCACGATCGACGGACAGGGTCGATGGGGCCAACGTCCTGACTTTC.

CDR3 DNA: TGTGCCAGCAGTTACTCGTGGACTAGCGGATACAATGAGCAGTTCTTC. It yields the protein CASSYSWTSGYNEQFF. The V call is TRBV6-5, the J call TRBJ2-1; 10 bases are shared with TRBD2. Germline V gene data show CDR1 as MNHEY and CDR2 as SVGAGI. The V gene end was trimmed by 0 bases and the J gene end by 4 bases; junction bases not matched to a gene: 3. This CDR3 has 16 residues.

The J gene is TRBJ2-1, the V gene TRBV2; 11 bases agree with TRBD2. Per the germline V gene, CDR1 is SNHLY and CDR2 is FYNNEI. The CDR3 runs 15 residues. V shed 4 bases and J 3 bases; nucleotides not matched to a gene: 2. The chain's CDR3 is CASSGGLAGYNEQFF. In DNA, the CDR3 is TGTGCCAGCAGTGGAGGACTAGCGGGCTACAATGAGCAGTTCTTC. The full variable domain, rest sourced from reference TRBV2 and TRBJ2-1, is EPEVTQTPSHQVTQMGQEVILRCVPISNHLYFYWYRQILGQKVEFLVSFYNNEISEKSEIFDDQFSVERPDGSNFTLKIRSTKLEDSAMYFCASSGGLAGYNEQFFGPGTRLTVL.

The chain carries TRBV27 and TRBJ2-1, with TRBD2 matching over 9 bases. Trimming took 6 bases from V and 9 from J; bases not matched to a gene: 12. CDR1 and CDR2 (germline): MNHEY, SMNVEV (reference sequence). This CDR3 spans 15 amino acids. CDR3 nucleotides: TGTGCCAGCAGCCTATTTAGCGGGAGTAGTACTGAGCAGTTCTTC. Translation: CASSLFSGSSTEQFF.

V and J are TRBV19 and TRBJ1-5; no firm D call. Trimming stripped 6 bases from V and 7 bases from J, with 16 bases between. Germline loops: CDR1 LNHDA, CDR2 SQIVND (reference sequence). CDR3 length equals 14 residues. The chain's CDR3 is CASRREAPSQPQHF. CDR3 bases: TGTGCCAGTAGGAGGGAGGCTCCCAGCCAGCCCCAGCATTTT.

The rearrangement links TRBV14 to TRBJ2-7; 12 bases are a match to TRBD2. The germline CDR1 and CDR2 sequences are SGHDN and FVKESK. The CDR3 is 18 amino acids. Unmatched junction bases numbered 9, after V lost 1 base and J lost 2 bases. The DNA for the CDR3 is TGTGCCAGCAGCCAAGGGGGACTAGCGGGCTCAACCCCCTACGAGCAGTACTTC. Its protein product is CASSQGGLAGSTPYEQYF.

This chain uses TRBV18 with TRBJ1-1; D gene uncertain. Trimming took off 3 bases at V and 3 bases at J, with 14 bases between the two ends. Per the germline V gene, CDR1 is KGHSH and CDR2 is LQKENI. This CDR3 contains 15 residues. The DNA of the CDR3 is TGTGCCAGCTCACCGGAGATCGGGGAGGACACTGAAGCTTTCTTT. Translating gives CASSPEIGEDTEAFF.

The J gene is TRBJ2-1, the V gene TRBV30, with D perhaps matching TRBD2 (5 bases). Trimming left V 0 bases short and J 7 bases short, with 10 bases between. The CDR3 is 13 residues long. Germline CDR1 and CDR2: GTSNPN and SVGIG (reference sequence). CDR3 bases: TGTGCCTGGAGTGTCCCCCGGAGGAATGAGCAGTTCTTC. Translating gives CAWSVPRRNEQFF. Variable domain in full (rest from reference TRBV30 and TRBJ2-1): SQTIHQWPATLVQPVGSPLSLECTVEGTSNPNLYWYRQAAGRGLQLLFYSVGIGQISSEVPQNLSASRPQDRQFILSSKKLLLSDSGFYLCAWSVPRRNEQFFGPGTRLTVL.

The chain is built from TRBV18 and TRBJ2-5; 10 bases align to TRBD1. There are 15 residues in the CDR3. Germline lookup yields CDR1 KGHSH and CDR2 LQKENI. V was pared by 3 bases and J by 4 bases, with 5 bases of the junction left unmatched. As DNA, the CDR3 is TGTGCCAGCTCACCGGGACAGGGGACTGGAGAGACCCAGTACTTC. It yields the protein CASSPGQGTGETQYF.

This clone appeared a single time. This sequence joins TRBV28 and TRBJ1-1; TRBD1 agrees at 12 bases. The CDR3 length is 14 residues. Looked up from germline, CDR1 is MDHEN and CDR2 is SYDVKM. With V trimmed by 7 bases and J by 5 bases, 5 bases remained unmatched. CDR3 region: CASTRDRGQTEAFF. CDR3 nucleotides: TGTGCCAGCACCCGGGACAGGGGGCAGACTGAAGCTTTCTTT. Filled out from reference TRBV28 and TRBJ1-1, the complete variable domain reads DVKVTQSSRYLVKRTGEKVFLECVQDMDHENMFWYRQDPGLGLRLIYFSYDVKMKEKGDIPEGYSVSREKKERFSLILESASTNQTSMYLCASTRDRGQTEAFFGQGTRLTVV.

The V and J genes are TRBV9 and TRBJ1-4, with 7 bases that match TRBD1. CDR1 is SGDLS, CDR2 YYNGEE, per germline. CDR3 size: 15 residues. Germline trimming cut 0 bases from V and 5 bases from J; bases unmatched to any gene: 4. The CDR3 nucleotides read TGTGCCAGCAGCGTAGCGGGCAGGGGGAATGAAAAACTGTTTTTT. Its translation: CASSVAGRGNEKLFF.

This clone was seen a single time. CDR3 in DNA: TGCGCCAGCAGCCCCCGGGGGACTAGCGGGGCCAACAATGAGCAGTTCTTC. It yields the protein CASSPRGTSGANNEQFF. The chain recombines TRBV5-1 with TRBJ2-1, with 13 positions matching TRBD2. V dropped 4 bases and J dropped 5; count of bases not matched to a gene: 9. Germline V lookup: CDR1 SGHRS, CDR2 YFSETQ. The CDR3 spans 17 residues.

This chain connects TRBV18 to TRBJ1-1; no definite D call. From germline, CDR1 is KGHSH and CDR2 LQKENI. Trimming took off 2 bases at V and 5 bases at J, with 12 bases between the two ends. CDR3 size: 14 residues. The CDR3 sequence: CASSPWGGGTEAFF. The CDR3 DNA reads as TGTGCCAGCTCACCATGGGGAGGTGGTACTGAAGCTTTCTTT.